Shown below are 20 T cell receptor beta chains from a single sample sequenced in a study of shared clonotypes between healthy human individuals. TCRdb's table, derived via immunoSEQ multiplex PCR, lists solely in-frame clones and lacks some. Counted here are around 1.4 million clones, approximately 98.5% occurring once; the ten biggest clones make up around 0.33%. Sequenced material: naive CD4+ T cells sorted from blood. The subset is: CD45RA+ positively selected. All receptors come from a man aged 25 to 40 in good health.

The chain employs TRBV29-1 and TRBJ2-7; D is unclear. Germline assignment: CDR1 SQVTM and CDR2 ANQGSEA. V lost 2 bases and J lost 0, with 8 bases in between. This CDR3 comprises 13 residues. Written as DNA, the CDR3 is TGCAGCGTTGAATACTGGAACTCCTACGAGCAGTACTTC. Translating it yields CSVEYWNSYEQYF.

The gene calls are TRBV18 and TRBJ2-2; perhaps TRBD1 as D (5 bases). From germline, CDR1 is KGHSH and CDR2 LQKENI. The CDR3 runs 15 residues. The germline V and J ends were trimmed by 3 bases and 4 bases, with 12 bases remaining between them. In DNA, the CDR3 is TGTGCCAGCTCACCCCAGCAGGGTTCCACCGGGGAGCTGTTTTTT. This gives the protein CASSPQQGSTGELFF.

The V gene is TRBV4-1, the J gene TRBJ2-7, with no clear D. Trimming pared 0 bases from V and 4 bases from J, leaving 13 bases between. This CDR3 spans 15 amino acids. The germline CDR1 and CDR2 sequences are MGHRA and YSYEKL. The DNA of the CDR3 is TGCGCCAGCAGCCAAGAAAGCCTACCTCAGTACGAGCAGTACTTC. Translation: CASSQESLPQYEQYF.

This chain links TRBV10-3 with TRBJ1-2, with 7 bases that match TRBD1. This CDR3 has 14 residues. The V gene's germline CDR1 is ENHRY and CDR2 SYGVKD. Losses at the gene ends were 3 bases for V and 2 bases for J; bases not matched to a gene: 3. The CDR3 bases are TGTGCCATCAGTGACGGGACAGCCAACTATGGCTACACCTTC. Protein: CAISDGTANYGYTF.

The chain employs TRBV10-2 and TRBJ2-1; the match to TRBD2 covers 9 bases. The length of the CDR3 is 18 residues. Per the germline V gene, CDR1 is WSHSY and CDR2 is SAAADI. V was clipped by 0 bases and J by 1 base; unmatched bases: 7. The CDR3, as DNA: TGCGCCAGCAGTGAGTCGGCGGGAGGGATTAATTCCTACAATGAGCAGTTCTTC. Amino acids: CASSESAGGINSYNEQFF.

The CDR3 is CASSYSRQGAGNTIYF. In DNA, the CDR3 is TGTGCCAGCAGTTACTCGCGGCAGGGAGCAGGAAACACCATATATTTT. This sequence joins TRBV6-5 and TRBJ1-3; a possible D gene is TRBD1 (5 bases). The CDR3 contains 16 residues. The V gene's germline CDR1 is MNHEY and CDR2 SVGAGI. V was clipped by 0 bases and J by 4 bases, with 13 bases between them.

In the case of this clone: Other DNA sequences in this specimen translate into the identical CDR3. The V and J genes are TRBV9 and TRBJ2-7, with D hard to call. CDR1 is SGDLS and CDR2 is YYNGEE in the germline V gene. V was pared by 0 bases and J by 0 bases, with 7 bases between. CDR3 length: 14 residues. In DNA form, the CDR3 reads TGTGCCAGCAGCGTAGGCGGCATCTCCTACGAGCAGTACTTC. This gives the protein CASSVGGISYEQYF.

This clone was recorded a few times. The V gene is TRBV5-1, the J gene TRBJ2-5; 11 nucleotides align to TRBD1. Germline CDR1 and CDR2: SGHRS and YFSETQ. The CDR3 totals 17 residues. The ends lost 4 bases at V and 5 bases at J; junction bases unmatched: 13. The chain's CDR3 is CASSPGGTGGMGETQYF. In nucleotides, the CDR3 is TGCGCCAGCAGCCCTGGTGGGACAGGGGGTATGGGGGAGACCCAGTACTTC.

About this clone itself: This CDR3 is also generated by other DNA sequences in the sample. The CDR3 nucleotides read TGTGCCAGCAGCTTGTTGGGACTTAACACTGAAGCTTTCTTT. Translating it yields CASSLLGLNTEAFF. The V gene is TRBV5-4, the J gene TRBJ1-1; tentatively, D is TRBD1 (5 bases). Germline loops: CDR1 SGHNT, CDR2 YYREEE (reference sequence). V was clipped by 1 base and J by 2 bases, with 9 bases between them. The CDR3 contains 14 residues.

The chain uses TRBV4-2 and TRBJ2-2; TRBD2 is a possible D gene (5 bases). The CDR3 totals 15 residues. The V gene's germline CDR1 is LGHNA and CDR2 YNFKEQ. With 3 bases removed from V and 3 bases from J, the gap between germline ends came to 11 bases. CDR3 protein: CASSQDSRDTGELFF. The CDR3 bases are TGTGCCAGCAGCCAGGACTCCCGGGACACCGGGGAGCTGTTTTTT.

The rearrangement joins TRBV5-1 to TRBJ2-1; 7 positions agree with TRBD2. Germline-derived CDR1 and CDR2 are SGHRS and YFSETQ. Trimming at V came to 1 base and at J to 7 bases, leaving 11 bases not matched to a gene. The CDR3 covers 16 residues. The CDR3 DNA follows: TGCGCCAGCAGCTTGTTGGGTGCGGGAGCAGGGAATGAGCAGTTCTTC. Its protein is CASSLLGAGAGNEQFF.

The J gene is TRBJ2-7, the V gene TRBV5-1; TRBD1 matches at 7 bases. The length of the CDR3 is 13 residues. Trimming took 4 bases from V and 5 from J; bases not matched to a gene: 6. The germline V gene has CDR1 SGHRS and CDR2 YFSETQ. The chain's CDR3 is CASSLQGVDEQYF. The CDR3 bases are TGCGCCAGCAGCCTGCAGGGGGTCGACGAGCAGTACTTC.

A remark on this clone: Other DNA sequences in this specimen translate into the identical CDR3. This chain links TRBV5-1 with TRBJ2-1; D unclear. Looked up from germline, CDR1 is SGHRS and CDR2 is YFSETQ. CDR3 length: 15 amino acids. V was trimmed by 0 bases and J by 0 bases, leaving 7 bases between them. The CDR3 sequence is CASSLGGSSYNEQFF. DNA of the CDR3: TGCGCCAGCAGCTTGGGCGGCTCCTCCTACAATGAGCAGTTCTTC. Supplemented by reference TRBV5-1 and TRBJ2-1, the full variable domain reads KAGVTQTPRYLIKTRGQQVTLSCSPISGHRSVSWYQQTPGQGLQFLFEYFSETQRNKGNFPGRFSGRQFSNSRSEMNVSTLELGDSALYLCASSLGGSSYNEQFFGPGTRLTVL.

The J gene is TRBJ1-3, the V gene TRBV10-2, with a weak D call TRBD1 (5 bases). Germline V gene lookup returns CDR1 WSHSY and CDR2 SAAADI. The CDR3 spans 15 residues. V lost 5 bases and J 0 bases, leaving 11 bases between the germline ends. The CDR3 sequence is CASSRDGGSGNTIYF. The CDR3 DNA reads TGCGCCAGCAGTCGGGACGGCGGCTCTGGAAACACCATATATTTT.

The chain is built from TRBV6-1 and TRBJ1-1, with 7 bases matching TRBD1. Trimming cost V 7 bases and J 0 bases; bases outside gene matches: 5. Germline assignment: CDR1 MNHNS and CDR2 SASEGT. The CDR3 extends over 14 amino acids. The CDR3, as DNA: TGTGCCAGCATTAGACAGGGACTGAACACTGAAGCTTTCTTT. The encoded protein is CASIRQGLNTEAFF.

Worth noting for this clone: In the same sample, other DNA sequences code for this CDR3. The rearrangement joins TRBV2 to TRBJ1-2; 8 positions match TRBD1. Germline V gene lookup returns CDR1 SNHLY and CDR2 FYNNEI. The CDR3 is made up of 12 amino acids. J lost 8 bases, V lost 3 bases, and 2 bases had no gene match. DNA for the CDR3: TGTGCCAGCAGTGACAGGGGGCGCGGCTACACCTTC. Translating gives CASSDRGRGYTF.

CDR3 in DNA: TGTGCCAGTAGTATACAGGGGCAGGTGGAGTACGAGCAGTACTTC. It codes for CASSIQGQVEYEQYF. V usage is TRBV19 and J usage is TRBJ2-7, with D perhaps TRBD1 (6 bases). Trimming pared 2 bases from V and 4 bases from J, leaving 15 bases between. The CDR3 loop spans 15 amino acids. CDR1 is LNHDA, CDR2 SQIVND, per germline (reference sequence).

This clone was detected only once. The chain combines TRBV19 with TRBJ2-7, with 16 bases fitting TRBD2. CDR1 LNHDA and CDR2 SQIVND come from the germline V gene (reference sequence). This CDR3 is built from 17 residues. The V and J ends lost 4 bases and 1 base, in that order; junction bases with no gene match: 4. CDR3: CASSTGLAGGLSYEQYF. CDR3 DNA: TGTGCCAGTAGTACGGGACTAGCGGGAGGGCTGTCCTACGAGCAGTACTTC.

The chain joins TRBV7-3 to TRBJ2-2; no clear D. CDR3 size: 13 residues. Germline CDR1 SGHTA, CDR2 FQGTGA. V was shortened by 8 bases and J by 6 bases, with 13 bases between the two germline ends. CDR3 in amino acids: CASGATLPGELFF. CDR3 DNA sequence: TGTGCCAGCGGAGCGACACTTCCCGGGGAGCTGTTTTTT. Looking up the rest from reference TRBV7-3 and TRBJ2-2 gives the full variable domain: GAGVSQTPSNKVTEKGKYVELRCDPISGHTALYWYRQSLGQGPEFLIYFQGTGAADDSGLPNDRFFAVRPEGSVSTLKIQRTERGDSAVYLCASGATLPGELFFGEGSRLTVL.

The CDR3 spells CASSPRLAADTQYF. Written as DNA, the CDR3 is TGTGCCAGCTCACCACGTCTAGCGGCAGATACGCAGTATTTT. The chain is built from TRBV18 and TRBJ2-3, with 7 bases fitting TRBD2. Germline V lookup: CDR1 KGHSH, CDR2 LQKENI. CDR3 length equals 14 residues. Trimming took 1 base from V and 4 from J; bases not matched to a gene: 2. Combining the CDR3 with reference TRBV18 and TRBJ2-3 gives the whole variable domain NAGVMQNPRHLVRRRGQEARLRCSPMKGHSHVYWYRQLPEEGLKFMVYLQKENIIDESGMPKERFSAEFPKEGPSILRIQQVVRGDSAAYFCASSPRLAADTQYFGPGTRLTVL.